These T cell receptor beta chains were read from a single sample in a study of tumor-infiltrating lymphocytes in localized non-small cell lung cancer. The assay was immunoSEQ multiplex PCR, and TCRdb's table has in-frame clones only and misses some. The sample has 20,000 to 25,000 clones; roughly 80% are singletons. Sequencing input: lung tumor tissue. The source is a human donor with non-small cell lung cancer. The CDR3 runs from the conserved cysteine through the conserved F or W.

J gene	V gene	CDR3 protein
TRBJ1-4	TRBV5-1	CASSLAQGDEKLFF
TRBJ2-2	TRBV7-2	CASSLDGPRNTGELFF
TRBJ2-5	TRBV20-1	CSAMTGGTQYF
TRBJ2-3	TRBV19	CASSIDRQGTDTQYF
TRBJ1-2	TRBV6-6	CASTRQGIGGYTF
TRBJ2-1	TRBV15	CATSRDPRGDDEQFF
TRBJ2-7	TRBV27	CASSSWGYEQYF
TRBJ2-2	TRBV28	CASSLPTAFPGELFF
TRBJ2-5	TRBV29-1	CSVEDQGMKTQYF
TRBJ2-3	TRBV7-2	CASSFGTSTDTQYF
TRBJ2-3	TRBV7-8	CASSRGGRADTQYF
TRBJ1-3	TRBV5-8	CASSYPIAFSGNTIYF
TRBJ1-1	TRBV7-2	CASSPTLTGRTEAFF
TRBJ1-1	TRBV5-4	CASSPPGANTEAFF
TRBJ2-2	TRBV9	CASSVVQGRNTGELFF
TRBJ1-1	TRBV4-2	CASSQDRRDKGAFF
TRBJ2-3	TRBV5-1	CASSLGLAGGTQYF
TRBJ1-4	TRBV2	CASSVQGIRNEKLFF
TRBJ2-1	TRBV5-5	CASSQAGATHNEQFF
TRBJ1-2	TRBV5-8	CASSLHLPPFF
TRBJ1-1	TRBV4-1	CASSDWKGGRKNTEAFF
TRBJ2-5	TRBV12-5	CASGLIPGTGEETQYF
TRBJ1-2	TRBV2	CASRRGPNYGYTF
TRBJ2-7	TRBV6-6	CASSYSRTRQYEQYF
TRBJ1-5	TRBV19	CASSIRKGTGDQPQHF
TRBJ2-7	TRBV5-1	CASSPGSGSSGFEQYF
TRBJ2-4	TRBV6-1	CASSGDSYAKNIQYF
TRBJ1-2	TRBV5-1	CASSLTGQLGYGYTF
TRBJ1-2	TRBV18	CASSPGAGAYGYTF
TRBJ2-5	TRBV18	CASFGPGKETQYF
TRBJ2-7	TRBV27	CASRTNGLAGAREQYF
TRBJ2-1	TRBV12-2	CASRLPIKREGTNEQFF
TRBJ1-5	TRBV30	CAWSGTRTRMGNQPQHF
TRBJ2-1	TRBV7-2	CASSLIPGEQFF
TRBJ2-3	TRBV7-2	CASSPYSGQVGWGQYF
TRBJ2-5	TRBV15	CATRGPGGQETQYF
TRBJ1-2	TRBV15	CATSKDRFNYGYTF
TRBJ2-5	TRBV7-3	CASSSPLAEQETQYF
TRBJ1-5	TRBV27	CARSRQGQPQHF
TRBJ1-2	TRBV19	CASTLTGQGGYGYTF
TRBJ2-7	TRBV5-6	CASSLGVFYEQYF
TRBJ1-2	TRBV5-1	CASSRLQGGDGYTF
TRBJ2-5	TRBV19	CASSIARLGQETQYF
TRBJ2-7	TRBV11-2	CASRSGLSYEQYF
TRBJ2-2	TRBV27	CASSSHPGLATGELFF
TRBJ2-1	TRBV7-7	CASSYDSSYNEQFF
TRBJ2-7	TRBV9	CASSVDSGQGYEQYF
TRBJ2-7	TRBV5-6	CASSLGVGNYEQYF
TRBJ2-3	TRBV7-9	CASSLIQGANTQYF
-	TRBV4-2	CASSPGLAGNEQFF
TRBJ2-5	TRBV4-3	CASSQEWPLETQYF
TRBJ2-7	TRBV29-1	CSVLVGLAPYEQYF
TRBJ2-1	TRBV29-1	CSVSPGGSSYNEQFF
TRBJ1-1	TRBV4-1	CASSPTGMNTEAFF
TRBJ1-5	TRBV19	CASTWDVHSNQPQHF
TRBJ2-5	TRBV28	CASTSPWGTGFAETQYF
TRBJ1-1	TRBV18	CASSNQGQNTEAFF
TRBJ2-7	TRBV7-8	CASSLETPSSGRYYEQYF
TRBJ2-1	TRBV11-3	CASSWGGSDISEQFF